This is a list of T cell receptor beta chains from one sample in a study of T cells after yellow fever vaccination. MiXCR, run by TCRdb on the 5' RACE reads, gives a single entry per CDR3 protein. The repertoire holds around 110,000 distinct CDR3 sequences, with 8.4% as singletons. The sequencing used CD8+ T cells sorted from PBMCs, collected 45 days after the yellow fever booster vaccination. Receptor source: a young man who received the YFV17D yellow fever vaccine. CDR3s include the opening cysteine and the closing phenylalanine or tryptophan. Fields, in order: CDR3 DNA, CDR3 protein, J gene, clone size, D gene, CDR3 length, V gene. D genes are given only for firm matches. Only some rows state a clone size, as once, few, many or a class for expanded clones.

cdr3_nt: TGTGCCAGCAGCATTCTCGGTGAGGCCTATACTATCACAGATACGCAGTATTTT
cdr3_aa: CASSILGEAYTITDTQYF
j_call: TRBJ2-3
clone_size: many
d_call: -
cdr3_length: 18
v_call: TRBV5-5

cdr3_nt: TGTGCCAGCAGCCCCTTTGCGGACCAAGAGACCCAGTACTTC
cdr3_aa: CASSPFADQETQYF
j_call: TRBJ2-5
clone_size: few
d_call: -
cdr3_length: 14
v_call: TRBV27

cdr3_nt: TGTGCCAGCAGTTTGCCTGACAGATACAATGAGCAGTTCTTC
cdr3_aa: CASSLPDRYNEQFF
j_call: TRBJ2-1
clone_size: many
d_call: -
cdr3_length: 14
v_call: TRBV12-3/TRBV12-4

cdr3_nt: TGTGCCAGCAGCTTAAGGGCCCCCCCGGGGTCCACAGATACGCAGTATTTT
cdr3_aa: CASSLRAPPGSTDTQYF
j_call: TRBJ2-3
clone_size: many
d_call: -
cdr3_length: 17
v_call: TRBV7-2

cdr3_nt: TGCAGCGTTGAACTCTCGGCAAATGAAAAACTGTTTTTT
cdr3_aa: CSVELSANEKLFF
j_call: TRBJ1-4
clone_size: many
d_call: -
cdr3_length: 13
v_call: TRBV29-1

cdr3_nt: TGCAGTGCTAGTGGGAAACTCGGGACTAGCGCGAACACCGGGGAGCTGTTTTTT
cdr3_aa: CSASGKLGTSANTGELFF
j_call: TRBJ2-2
clone_size: many
d_call: TRBD2
cdr3_length: 18
v_call: TRBV20-1

cdr3_nt: TGTGCCAGCAAGAAGACAGCTAACTATGGCTACACCTTC
cdr3_aa: CASKKTANYGYTF
j_call: TRBJ1-2
clone_size: many
d_call: -
cdr3_length: 13
v_call: TRBV12-3/TRBV12-4

cdr3_nt: TGTGCCAGCAGTTACTATGGGGGATCCTACGAGCAGTACTTC
cdr3_aa: CASSYYGGSYEQYF
j_call: TRBJ2-7
clone_size: many
d_call: -
cdr3_length: 14
v_call: TRBV6-2/TRBV6-3

cdr3_nt: TGTGCCAGCGGGGCGGAGAGGGCCCTTTACAATGAGCAGTTCTTC
cdr3_aa: CASGAERALYNEQFF
j_call: TRBJ2-1
clone_size: many
d_call: -
cdr3_length: 15
v_call: TRBV28

cdr3_nt: TGCGCCAGCAGCTCGGACAGCCAAGAGACCCAGTACTTC
cdr3_aa: CASSSDSQETQYF
j_call: TRBJ2-5
clone_size: -
d_call: -
cdr3_length: 13
v_call: TRBV4-3

cdr3_nt: TGTGCCACCAGCCCCCAGGAAGGGATTGGAGCAGATACGCAGTATTTT
cdr3_aa: CATSPQEGIGADTQYF
j_call: TRBJ2-3
clone_size: many
d_call: -
cdr3_length: 16
v_call: TRBV15

cdr3_nt: TGTGCCAGCAGCCAATTTCGCAATTACAATGAGCAGTTCTTC
cdr3_aa: CASSQFRNYNEQFF
j_call: TRBJ2-1
clone_size: few
d_call: -
cdr3_length: 14
v_call: TRBV14

cdr3_nt: TGTGCCAGCAGCCTGGGGGTTATCCAAGAGACCCAGTACTTC
cdr3_aa: CASSLGVIQETQYF
j_call: TRBJ2-5
clone_size: many
d_call: -
cdr3_length: 14
v_call: TRBV7-6

cdr3_nt: TGTGCCAGCAGCCTGGGTAGGTACGAGCAGTACTTC
cdr3_aa: CASSLGRYEQYF
j_call: TRBJ2-7
clone_size: few
d_call: -
cdr3_length: 12
v_call: TRBV7-9

cdr3_nt: TGCAGCGTTGAAGATTCACTAGACGACCCGGATCACTACAATGAGCAGTTCTTC
cdr3_aa: CSVEDSLDDPDHYNEQFF
j_call: TRBJ2-1
clone_size: -
d_call: -
cdr3_length: 18
v_call: TRBV29-1

cdr3_nt: TGTGCCAGCTCGAGGCTAGCGGGAGGGCCGAGAGGGACCGGGGAGCTGTTTTTT
cdr3_aa: CASSRLAGGPRGTGELFF
j_call: TRBJ2-2
clone_size: many
d_call: TRBD2
cdr3_length: 18
v_call: TRBV27

cdr3_nt: TGTGCCAGCAGTCCTCAGGGGAGTCAGGATGAAGCTTTCTTT
cdr3_aa: CASSPQGSQDEAFF
j_call: TRBJ1-1
clone_size: many
d_call: -
cdr3_length: 14
v_call: TRBV6-5

cdr3_nt: TGTGCCAGCGGGGTTCGTACCGGGGAGCTGTTTTTT
cdr3_aa: CASGVRTGELFF
j_call: TRBJ2-2
clone_size: -
d_call: -
cdr3_length: 12
v_call: TRBV28

cdr3_nt: TGCAGCGTGACTAGCGACTCGCGCCACGAGCAGTACTTC
cdr3_aa: CSVTSDSRHEQYF
j_call: TRBJ2-7
clone_size: many
d_call: TRBD2
cdr3_length: 13
v_call: TRBV29-1

cdr3_nt: TGCGCCAGCAGCCTACAGGGGAACACTGAAGCTTTCTTT
cdr3_aa: CASSLQGNTEAFF
j_call: TRBJ1-1
clone_size: many
d_call: -
cdr3_length: 13
v_call: TRBV10-2

cdr3_nt: TGCAGTGCTACTGATGGGGCCGCGACCCAGTACTTC
cdr3_aa: CSATDGAATQYF
j_call: TRBJ2-5
clone_size: few
d_call: -
cdr3_length: 12
v_call: TRBV20-1

cdr3_nt: TGTGCCAGCAGTAGGGACCACACCTACGAGCAGTACTTC
cdr3_aa: CASSRDHTYEQYF
j_call: TRBJ2-7
clone_size: many
d_call: -
cdr3_length: 13
v_call: TRBV2

cdr3_nt: TGTGCCAGCTCACCGGCACCGTTAAGCTACGAGCAGTACTTC
cdr3_aa: CASSPAPLSYEQYF
j_call: TRBJ2-7
clone_size: many
d_call: -
cdr3_length: 14
v_call: TRBV18

cdr3_nt: TGCGCCAGCAGCCTTCCGGGGAGGGACATATCCGTCGAAGATACGCAGTATTTT
cdr3_aa: CASSLPGRDISVEDTQYF
j_call: TRBJ2-3
clone_size: many
d_call: -
cdr3_length: 18
v_call: TRBV4-1

cdr3_nt: TGTGCCAGCAGTAGGGGAGTGGAGGCTTTCTTT
cdr3_aa: CASSRGVEAFF
j_call: TRBJ1-1
clone_size: many
d_call: -
cdr3_length: 11
v_call: TRBV27

cdr3_nt: TGTGCCAGCAGCTTAGGAGTCGGCACAGATACGCAGTATTTT
cdr3_aa: CASSLGVGTDTQYF
j_call: TRBJ2-3
clone_size: many
d_call: -
cdr3_length: 14
v_call: TRBV7-8

cdr3_nt: TGCAGCGTTAGACCCTTGGGCTCCTACGAGCAGTACTTC
cdr3_aa: CSVRPLGSYEQYF
j_call: TRBJ2-7
clone_size: many
d_call: -
cdr3_length: 13
v_call: TRBV29-1

cdr3_nt: TGCAGTGCTAGAGAGACAGGGAATCAAGGCTACACCTTC
cdr3_aa: CSARETGNQGYTF
j_call: TRBJ1-2
clone_size: many
d_call: TRBD1
cdr3_length: 13
v_call: TRBV20-1

cdr3_nt: TGCGCCAGCAGCTTGTCCGGGACAGGGAGTGAGCAGTACTTC
cdr3_aa: CASSLSGTGSEQYF
j_call: TRBJ2-7
clone_size: many
d_call: TRBD1
cdr3_length: 14
v_call: TRBV5-1

cdr3_nt: TGTGCCAGCAGGGAGGCGTCAGGCTCAGATACGCAGTATTTT
cdr3_aa: CASREASGSDTQYF
j_call: TRBJ2-3
clone_size: many
d_call: -
cdr3_length: 14
v_call: TRBV2

cdr3_nt: TGTGCCAGCAGTTTAGGACAATACCGAGGGGACACCATATATTTT
cdr3_aa: CASSLGQYRGDTIYF
j_call: TRBJ1-3
clone_size: many
d_call: -
cdr3_length: 15
v_call: TRBV12-3/TRBV12-4

cdr3_nt: TGTGCCTGGAGTCAGAGCGGGATCTACAATGAGCAGTTCTTC
cdr3_aa: CAWSQSGIYNEQFF
j_call: TRBJ2-1
clone_size: many
d_call: TRBD2
cdr3_length: 14
v_call: TRBV30

cdr3_nt: TGCAGCGCCGGTTCTGGGCTCAATCAGCCCCAGCATTTT
cdr3_aa: CSAGSGLNQPQHF
j_call: TRBJ1-5
clone_size: many
d_call: -
cdr3_length: 13
v_call: TRBV29-1